These 25 T cell receptor beta chains originate from one sample sequenced in a study of tumor-infiltrating lymphocytes in oesophageal squamous cell carcinoma. TCRdb used MiXCR to reprocess the PCR reads, holding one entry per CDR3 protein. The table has about 15,000 distinct CDR3 sequences, roughly half seen once. The sample taken for sequencing was blood. Source of these receptors: a male donor with esophageal squamous cell carcinoma.

By share, this clonotype counts as medium-sized (0.01 to 0.1%). The chain carries TRBV7-9 and TRBJ2-7; 10 nucleotides match TRBD1. CDR1 SEHNR and CDR2 FQNEAQ come from the germline V gene (reference sequence). The CDR3 loop spans 16 amino acids. V shed 4 bases and J 7 bases; nucleotides not matched to a gene: 13. CDR3 in amino acids: CASSSDRGVIQEEQYF. The CDR3 nucleotides are TGTGCCAGCAGCTCGGACAGGGGGGTAATCCAGGAGGAGCAGTACTTC. The entire variable domain, with the rest obtained from reference TRBV7-9 and TRBJ2-7, is as follows: DTGVSQNPRHKITKRGQNVTFRCDPISEHNRLYWYRQTLGQGPEFLTYFQNEAQLEKSRLLSDRFSAERPKGSFSTLEIQRTEQGDSAMYLCASSSDRGVIQEEQYFGPGTRLTVT.

CDR3 sequence: CASSPQVGRETQYF. The CDR3 DNA is TGTGCCAGCAGCCCACAGGTTGGCAGAGAGACCCAGTACTTC. V is TRBV7-6 and J is TRBJ2-1, with a weak D call TRBD1 (5 bases). TRBJ2-5 explains the end of the DNA better; the J call may be wrong. Germline assignment: CDR1 SGHVS and CDR2 FNYEAQ. CDR3 length: 14 residues.

The J gene is TRBJ1-3, the V gene TRBV3-1; 9 bases are shared with TRBD1. Losses at the gene ends were 0 bases for V and 11 bases for J; bases not matched to a gene: 5. CDR1 LGHDT and CDR2 YNNKEL come from the germline V gene (reference sequence). The CDR3 has 14 amino acids. CDR3 nucleotide sequence: TGTGCCAGCAGCCAAGAACAGGGGGCTAGGCCCATATATTTT. Translation gives CASSQEQGARPIYF.

This clonotype is medium-sized by share. V and J are TRBV6-1 and TRBJ1-5; D unclear. The CDR3 runs to 15 residues. Trimming took 4 bases from V and 2 from J, leaving 12 bases between them. The V gene's germline CDR1 is MNHNS and CDR2 SASEGT. The CDR3, as DNA: TGTGCCAGCAGTGGCTACAGTTCGGGCAATCAGCCCCAGCATTTT. Its protein is CASSGYSSGNQPQHF.

This clonotype was found a few times. The chain is built from TRBV28 and TRBJ2-4, with D tentatively TRBD2 (6 bases). The DNA matches TRBJ2-7 better at its end, which makes the J call doubtful. The CDR3 is 15 amino acids. Germline-derived CDR1 and CDR2 are MDHEN and SYDVKM. CDR3 sequence: CASSLDYGGNYEQYF. CDR3 nucleotide sequence: TGTGCCAGCAGTTTAGATTACGGGGGAAACTACGAGCAGTACTTC.

The chain employs TRBV7-9 and TRBJ2-7; no firm D call. The DNA end lines up better with TRBJ2-1; the J call may be wrong. Germline CDR1 and CDR2: SEHNR and FQNEAQ (reference sequence). This CDR3 spans 15 amino acids. DNA of the CDR3: TGTGCCAGCAGCTTAGCTAGCCCCAGAACGGAGGAGCAGTTCTTC. Amino acids: CASSLASPRTEEQFF.

This chain connects TRBV7-3 to TRBJ2-3; TRBD1 is a possible D gene (6 bases). The J call may be wrong; the DNA end is better matched by TRBJ2-6. CDR1 and CDR2 from the germline V gene are SGHTA and FQGTGA. This CDR3 has 15 residues. DNA for the CDR3: TGTGCCAGCAGCGTCACAGGGAGCGGGGCCAACGTCCTGACTTTC. It codes for CASSVTGSGANVLTF.

With regard to this clonotype: One end of the junction is discordant with germline, which a read error may explain. The chain couples TRBV7-2 to TRBJ2-5; D possibly corresponds to TRBD1 (5 bases). The germline CDR1 and CDR2 sequences are SGHTA and FQGNSA. CDR3 length: 12 residues. CDR3 DNA: TGTGCCAGCAGCCCAGGGTTGGCACCCCTCCACTTC. It specifies CASSPGLAPLHF.

This clonotype has only a few counts. This sequence joins TRBV7-2 and TRBJ2-7; 15 positions agree with TRBD2. The tail of the sequence fits TRBJ2-1 better, so the J call may be wrong. The CDR3 is made up of 15 amino acids. Germline V gene data show CDR1 as SGHTA and CDR2 as FQGNSA. CDR3 protein: CASSFGLAGGGEQFF. For the CDR3, the DNA is TGTGCCAGCAGCTTTGGACTAGCGGGAGGGGGTGAGCAGTTCTTC.

On this clonotype itself: Germline and junction disagree at one end, which may indicate a read error. The chain joins TRBV7-2 to TRBJ2-7; no clear D. The germline V gene has CDR1 SGHTA and CDR2 FQGNSA. The CDR3 contains 14 residues. CDR3 sequence (DNA): TGTGCCAGCAGCTTAGAACGGTTGAATTCACCCCTCCACTTC. Its protein product is CASSLERLNSPLHF.

This chain connects TRBV6-2 or TRBV6-3 to TRBJ2-7, with D perhaps matching TRBD1 (5 bases). The tail of the sequence fits TRBJ1-2 better, so the J call may be wrong. The CDR3 consists of 18 residues. Per the germline V gene, CDR1 is MNHEY and CDR2 is SVGEGT. The CDR3 region has the DNA TGTGCCAGCAGTTACTCGCTTTGGATCGGGGGAAAAGGAAATGGCTACACCTTC. It encodes CASSYSLWIGGKGNGYTF.

This clonotype is medium-sized (0.01 to 0.1%). Here the CDR3 DNA reads TGTGCCATCAGTCGGGATAGCGGGAATGCAGATACGCAGTATTTT. Encoded protein: CAISRDSGNADTQYF. The V call is TRBV10-3, the J call TRBJ2-3; 8 bases align to TRBD2. The V gene's germline CDR1 is ENHRY and CDR2 SYGVKD. The CDR3 extends over 15 amino acids. J was trimmed by 4 bases and V by 5 bases; bases with no gene match: 8.

The chain couples TRBV7-4 to TRBJ1-1; no clear D gene. Trimming removed 3 bases at V and 5 bases at J, with 4 bases between. The CDR3 extends over 11 amino acids. CDR1 and CDR2 from the germline V gene are SGHVT and SQSDAQ. CDR3 loop: CASSLRTEAFF. The CDR3 nucleotides read TGTGCCAGCAGCTTGCGAACTGAAGCTTTCTTT.

A few counts support this clonotype. The V gene is TRBV7-2, the J gene TRBJ2-6; D is possibly TRBD2 (5 bases). The V end lost 3 bases, the J end lost 0 bases, and 9 bases lay between the germline ends. The CDR3 length is 16 residues. Germline-derived CDR1 and CDR2 are SGHTA and FQGNSA. The CDR3 region has the DNA TGTGCCAGCAGCTTCGGGGTTAGCTCTGGGGCCAACGTCCTGACTTTC. Protein: CASSFGVSSGANVLTF.

This clonotype was counted ten times or more. The chain's CDR3 is CASSYIQFNEKLFF. In DNA form, the CDR3 reads TGTGCCAGCAGTTACATACAGTTTAATGAAAAACTGTTTTTT. This chain links TRBV6-6 with TRBJ1-4; D unclear. Germline V lookup: CDR1 MNHNY, CDR2 SVGAGI (reference sequence). Trimming shortened V by 2 bases and J by 4 bases, and 8 bases separated the two germline ends. The CDR3 sequence is 14 residues long.

The rearrangement uses TRBV6-1 and TRBJ1-5; the D is unclear. Between the trimmed V and J ends, which lost 5 bases and 5 bases, there was a span of 10 bases. The V gene's germline CDR1 is MNHNS and CDR2 SASEGT. The CDR3 sequence is 13 residues long. This CDR3 is CASSMGDYQPQHF. In nucleotides, the CDR3 is TGTGCCAGCAGTATGGGAGATTATCAGCCCCAGCATTTT.

Many counts were recorded for this clonotype. The CDR3 DNA follows: TGTGCCAGCAGGCCAGGACTAGCGGGCACCAGCACAGATACGCAGTATTTT. Amino acids: CASRPGLAGTSTDTQYF. V is TRBV2 and J is TRBJ2-3, with 11 bases aligning to TRBD2. Per the germline V gene, CDR1 is SNHLY and CDR2 is FYNNEI. The ends lost 6 bases at V and 0 bases at J; junction bases unmatched: 8. The CDR3 has 17 amino acids.

This chain links TRBV5-6 with TRBJ2-1; 8 nucleotides agree with TRBD2. The J call may be mistaken, given a closer DNA end match to TRBJ2-7. The CDR3 runs to 15 residues. Germline V lookup: CDR1 SGHDT, CDR2 YYEEEE. The CDR3 sequence is CASSLLAGYHNEQYF. Written as DNA, the CDR3 is TGTGCCAGCAGCTTGTTAGCGGGATATCACAATGAGCAGTACTTC.

In this sample, this clonotype turned up many times. The chain is built from TRBV7-2 and TRBJ2-5, with a possible D match to TRBD2 (6 bases). This CDR3 is 11 amino acids long. Germline CDR1 and CDR2: SGHTA and FQGNSA. Trimming pared 5 bases from V and 8 bases from J, leaving 9 bases between. The CDR3 DNA reads TGTGCCAGCAGCCCGGGGACTACCCAGTACTTC. Protein: CASSPGTTQYF.

This sequence joins TRBV7-3 and TRBJ2-1; 8 bases are a match to TRBD2. V trimming: 2 bases; J trimming: 3 bases; junction bases outside the gene matches: 0. Looked up from germline, CDR1 is SGHTA and CDR2 is FQGTGA. The CDR3 has 14 residues. The DNA for the CDR3 is TGTGCCAGCAGCTTAGGGACTAGCTACAATGAGCAGTTCTTC. Protein sequence: CASSLGTSYNEQFF.

Comment on this clonotype: Sequence at one end of the junction differs from germline and may be a read error. The V and J genes are TRBV6-2 or TRBV6-3 and TRBJ2-7, with D unclear. CDR3 length: 11 amino acids. The germline V gene encodes CDR1 MNHEY and CDR2 SVGEGT. CDR3: CASSEMGKQHF. CDR3 nucleotides: TGTGCCAGCAGTGAAATGGGCAAGCAGCACTTC.

The chain couples TRBV6-5 to TRBJ1-4; unclear D gene. The CDR3 consists of 14 residues. V lost 5 bases to trimming and J lost 6 bases, with 13 bases between them. Per the germline V gene, CDR1 is MNHEY and CDR2 is SVGAGI. CDR3 in amino acids: CASSEGGSDEKLFF. The CDR3 DNA reads TGTGCCAGCAGTGAAGGAGGGAGTGATGAAAAACTGTTTTTT.

This clonotype was recorded a few times. A read error may explain this, as a much larger clone is one base away. The rearrangement uses TRBV4-1 and TRBJ2-1; D unresolved. Between the trimmed V and J ends, which lost 1 base and 10 bases, there was a span of 11 bases. The CDR3 has 13 residues. The V gene's germline CDR1 is MGHRA and CDR2 YSYEKL. The CDR3 loop is CASSQVPSYEQFF. DNA for the CDR3: TGCGCCAGCAGCCAAGTACCCTCCTACGAGCAGTTCTTC.

The chain combines TRBV9 with TRBJ1-5; D is uncertain. Trimming removed 4 bases at V and 2 bases at J, with 10 bases between. Germline values: CDR1 SGDLS, CDR2 YYNGEE. CDR3 length: 14 amino acids. The chain's CDR3 is CASSRNSGNQPQHF. DNA of the CDR3: TGTGCCAGCAGCCGTAACAGTGGCAATCAGCCCCAGCATTTT.

This clonotype appeared many times. It is unclear where the CDR3 begins or ends on the DNA, so no DNA is shown, and the CDR3 is as TCRdb lists it. V usage is TRBV7-5 and J usage is TRBJ1-2. TRBV7-5 is classified as a pseudogene. 17 amino acids form the CDR3, both terminal residues included. This CDR3 reads CISVPEPPTPRDYGYTF.